Each of the 20 T cell receptor beta chains below was sequenced from the same sample in a study of T cells expressing NK-cell markers. TCRdb reanalyzed the 5' RACE reads and collapses them to one entry per CDR3 protein, without DNA. Its clone listing holds about 260,000 distinct CDR3 sequences. The sample consisted of blood T cells: a sorted CD56 or NKG2C T cell subset, CD4+ or CD8+ T cells, or bulk PBMC T cells (not recorded which). The origin of the receptors is a woman between 18 and 75 years old in good health.

The J gene is TRBJ2-3, the V gene TRBV12-3 or TRBV12-4; TCRdb calls TRBD2, which cannot be checked without DNA. This CDR3 region has 15 residues. The CDR3 loop reads CASRVAYPRGNTQYF.

The chain couples TRBV7-2 to TRBJ2-5. The germline CDR1 and CDR2 sequences are SGHTA and FQGNSA. This CDR3 is built from 15 residues. The CDR3 protein is CASRPTAVVQETQYF.

The rearrangement links TRBV20-1 to TRBJ1-1; the TRBD1 assignment by TCRdb is unverifiable without DNA. CDR1 is DFQATT and CDR2 is SNEGSKA in the germline V gene (reference sequence). The CDR3 totals 13 residues. CDR3 protein: CSARNRVGTEAFF.

V is TRBV5-1 and J is TRBJ2-1; TCRdb outputs TRBD2, but without DNA this stays unchecked. This CDR3 has 17 residues. Germline assignment: CDR1 SGHRS and CDR2 YFSETQ. The CDR3 region is CASSILTGGPVKNEQFF.

This chain connects TRBV11-2 to TRBJ2-4; there is no DNA to check the TCRdb D call of TRBD1. Germline CDR1 is SGHAT and CDR2 is FQNNGV. The CDR3 is 16 residues long. CDR3 loop: CASSLGDGLAKNIQYF.

This chain uses TRBV5-1 with TRBJ1-3. From germline, CDR1 is SGHRS and CDR2 YFSETQ. The CDR3 has 16 amino acids. The CDR3 reads CASSSGPIHSGNTIYF.

This chain connects TRBV11-1 to TRBJ2-2; without DNA, the TCRdb call of TRBD2 cannot be checked. The CDR3 has 19 amino acids. CDR1 is SGHAT, CDR2 FQDESV, per germline (reference sequence). The CDR3 loop is CASSPLLASGGHNTGELFF.

The chain uses TRBV3-1 and TRBJ2-7; lacking DNA, the TRBD2 call made by TCRdb goes unchecked. The CDR3 sequence is 16 residues long. Germline-derived CDR1 and CDR2 are LGHDT and YNNKEL (reference sequence). The chain's CDR3 is CASRKGTSGSSYEQYF.

The chain carries TRBV29-1 and TRBJ2-2. Looked up from germline, CDR1 is SQVTM and CDR2 is ANQGSEA. The CDR3 length is 11 residues. The CDR3 loop reads CSVEVTGELFF.

J is TRBJ2-1 and V is TRBV7-2; TCRdb names TRBD1, which stays unverified in the absence of DNA. The CDR3 is made up of 17 amino acids. Germline V gene data show CDR1 as SGHTA and CDR2 as FQGNSA. The CDR3 reads CASSLGLTPDVYNEQFF.

The gene calls are TRBV3-1 and TRBJ1-6. This CDR3 spans 15 amino acids. Germline V gene sequence: CDR1 LGHDT, CDR2 YNNKEL (reference sequence). The CDR3: CASSHGGSGNSPLHF.

The chain uses TRBV6-1 and TRBJ2-7. The CDR3 sequence is 13 residues long. CDR1 is MNHNS and CDR2 is SASEGT in the germline V gene. This CDR3 reads CASSIGRTYEQYF.

V gene TRBV7-2 combines with J gene TRBJ2-1; TCRdb outputs TRBD2, but without DNA this stays unchecked. This CDR3 has 16 amino acids. Germline CDR1 SGHTA, CDR2 FQGNSA. The CDR3 reads CASSSLGRAGVDEQFF. The full variable domain, rest sourced from reference TRBV7-2 and TRBJ2-1, is GAGVSQSPSNKVTEKGKDVELRCDPISGHTALYWYRQSLGQGLEFLIYFQGNSAPDKSGLPSDRFSAERTGGSVSTLTIQRTQQEDSAVYLCASSSLGRAGVDEQFFGPGTRLTVL.

The CDR3 spells CASSQDLAREQFF. The chain couples TRBV4-3 to TRBJ2-1. This CDR3 contains 13 residues. The germline CDR1 and CDR2 sequences are LGHNA and YSLEER.

CDR3 sequence: CASSLVLAGGSYNEQFF. The genes are TRBV5-1 and TRBJ2-1. The CDR3 extends over 17 amino acids. Looked up from germline, CDR1 is SGHRS and CDR2 is YFSETQ.

The chain links TRBV7-2 to TRBJ2-3; TCRdb's D call of TRBD2 is untestable without DNA. Germline V gives CDR1 SGHTA, CDR2 FQGNSA. This CDR3 is 15 amino acids long. The CDR3 is CASSLGLVGQGTQYF.

V gene TRBV5-4 combines with J gene TRBJ2-1; the TCRdb D gene call, TRBD2, has no DNA to confirm it. The germline V gene has CDR1 SGHNT and CDR2 YYREEE (reference sequence). The CDR3 extends over 15 amino acids. CDR3 sequence: CASSPTSGTDNEQFF.

The chain links TRBV20-1 to TRBJ2-1; TCRdb designates TRBD2, a call that cannot be tested without DNA. This CDR3 is 15 amino acids long. Germline CDR1 is DFQATT and CDR2 is SNEGSKA (reference sequence). The CDR3 sequence: CSAALAGVPYNEQFF.

This sequence joins TRBV12-3 or TRBV12-4 and TRBJ2-6; absent DNA, TCRdb's TRBD2 call cannot be checked. This CDR3 is built from 15 residues. The CDR3 is CASSYRVAGANVLTF.

This chain links TRBV30 with TRBJ2-3. The CDR3 length is 13 residues. Germline V CDR1 and CDR2: GTSNPN, SVGIG (reference sequence). The CDR3 sequence is CAWSGSFTDTQYF.